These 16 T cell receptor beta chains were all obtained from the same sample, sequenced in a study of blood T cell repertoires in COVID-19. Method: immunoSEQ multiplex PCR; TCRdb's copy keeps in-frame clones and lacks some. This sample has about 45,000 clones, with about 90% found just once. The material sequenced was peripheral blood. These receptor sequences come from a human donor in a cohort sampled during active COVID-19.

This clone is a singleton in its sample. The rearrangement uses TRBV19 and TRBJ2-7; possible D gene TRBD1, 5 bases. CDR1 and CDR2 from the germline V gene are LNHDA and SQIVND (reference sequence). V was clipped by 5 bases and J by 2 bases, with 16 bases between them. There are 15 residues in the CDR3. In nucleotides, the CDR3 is TGTGCCAGTAGTCCCGACCGCTCCAGGGCCTACGAGCAGTACTTC. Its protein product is CASSPDRSRAYEQYF.

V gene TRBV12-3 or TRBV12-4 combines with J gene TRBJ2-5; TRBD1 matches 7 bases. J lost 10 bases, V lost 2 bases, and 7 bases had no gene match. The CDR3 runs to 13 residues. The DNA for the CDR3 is TGTGCCAGCAGTTTAAGGGGGCTCCCTGGCCAGTACTTC. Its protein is CASSLRGLPGQYF.

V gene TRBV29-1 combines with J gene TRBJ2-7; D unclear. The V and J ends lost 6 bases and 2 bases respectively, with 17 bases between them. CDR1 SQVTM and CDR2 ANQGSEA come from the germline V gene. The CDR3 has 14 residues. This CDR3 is CSVIATGLTYEQYF. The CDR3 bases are TGCAGCGTCATCGCGACGGGTCTAACCTACGAGCAGTACTTC.

Here the CDR3 reads CASSLASGALNTEAFF. The CDR3 DNA reads TGTGCCAGCAGCTTAGCGTCCGGAGCATTGAACACTGAAGCTTTCTTT. This chain joins TRBV7-9 and TRBJ1-1; D is unresolved. The germline V and J ends were trimmed by 0 bases and 0 bases, with 11 bases remaining between them. CDR1 is SEHNR and CDR2 is FQNEAQ in the germline V gene (reference sequence). CDR3 length equals 16 residues.

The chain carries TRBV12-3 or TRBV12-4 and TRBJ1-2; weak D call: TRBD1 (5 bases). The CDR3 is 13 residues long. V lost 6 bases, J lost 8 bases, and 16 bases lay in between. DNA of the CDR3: TGTGCCAGCAGAGGGGCCGGGCCCCAGGGCTACACCTTC. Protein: CASRGAGPQGYTF.

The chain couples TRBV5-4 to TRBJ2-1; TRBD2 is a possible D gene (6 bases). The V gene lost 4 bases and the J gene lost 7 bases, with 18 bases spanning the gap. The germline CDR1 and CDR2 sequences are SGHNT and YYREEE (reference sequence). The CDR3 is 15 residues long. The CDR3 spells CASSPGSPGDNEQFF. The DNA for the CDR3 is TGTGCCAGCAGCCCGGGTAGTCCGGGAGATAATGAGCAGTTCTTC. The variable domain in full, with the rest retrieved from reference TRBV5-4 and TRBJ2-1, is ETGVTQSPTHLIKTRGQQVTLRCSSQSGHNTVSWYQQALGQGPQFIFQYYREEENGRGNFPPRFSGLQFPNYSSELNVNALELDDSALYLCASSPGSPGDNEQFFGPGTRLTVL.

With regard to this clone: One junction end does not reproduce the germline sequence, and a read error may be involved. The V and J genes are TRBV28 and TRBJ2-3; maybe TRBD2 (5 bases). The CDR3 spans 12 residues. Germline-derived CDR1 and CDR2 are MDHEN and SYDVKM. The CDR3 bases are TGTGCCAGCAGTTTGAGGGTTGAGGATAGGAATTTT. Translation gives CASSLRVEDRNF.

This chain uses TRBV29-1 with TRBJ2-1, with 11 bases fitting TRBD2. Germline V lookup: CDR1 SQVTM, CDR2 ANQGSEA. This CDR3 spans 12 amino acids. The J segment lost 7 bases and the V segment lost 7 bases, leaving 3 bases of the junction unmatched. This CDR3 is CSARLAGNEQFF. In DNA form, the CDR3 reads TGCAGCGCCAGACTAGCGGGGAATGAGCAGTTCTTC.

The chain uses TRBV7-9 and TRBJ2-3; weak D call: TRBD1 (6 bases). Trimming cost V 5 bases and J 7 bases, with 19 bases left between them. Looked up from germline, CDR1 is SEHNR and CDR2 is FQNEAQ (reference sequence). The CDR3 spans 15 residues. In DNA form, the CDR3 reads TGTGCCAGCAGCCTCCCCGAGGGGGTGCTCCATACGCAGTATTTT. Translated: CASSLPEGVLHTQYF.

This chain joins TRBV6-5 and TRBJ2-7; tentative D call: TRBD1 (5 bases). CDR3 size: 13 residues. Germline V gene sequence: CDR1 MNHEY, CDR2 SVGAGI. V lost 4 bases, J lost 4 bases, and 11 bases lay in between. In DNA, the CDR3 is TGTGCCAGCAGTTTGACAGCTTATTACGAGCAGTACTTC. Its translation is CASSLTAYYEQYF.

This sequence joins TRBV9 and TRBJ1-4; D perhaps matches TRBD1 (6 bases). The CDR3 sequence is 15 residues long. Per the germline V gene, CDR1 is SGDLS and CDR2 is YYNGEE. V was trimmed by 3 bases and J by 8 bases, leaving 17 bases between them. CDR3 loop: CASSGGQGGKEKLFF. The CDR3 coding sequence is TGTGCCAGCAGCGGGGGACAAGGGGGAAAGGAAAAACTGTTTTTT.

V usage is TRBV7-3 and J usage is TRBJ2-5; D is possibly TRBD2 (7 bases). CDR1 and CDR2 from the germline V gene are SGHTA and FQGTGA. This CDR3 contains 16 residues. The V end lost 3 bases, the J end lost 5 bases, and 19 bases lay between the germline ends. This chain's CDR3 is CASSFTGGEGRETQYF. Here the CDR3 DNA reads TGTGCCAGCAGCTTTACGGGGGGCGAGGGTCGGGAGACCCAGTACTTC.

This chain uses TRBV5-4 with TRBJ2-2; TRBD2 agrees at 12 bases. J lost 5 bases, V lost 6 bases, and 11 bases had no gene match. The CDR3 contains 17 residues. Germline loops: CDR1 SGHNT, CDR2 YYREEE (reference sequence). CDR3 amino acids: CASNLLAGGPVTGELFF. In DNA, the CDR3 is TGTGCCAGCAACCTTCTAGCGGGGGGGCCGGTTACCGGGGAGCTGTTTTTT.

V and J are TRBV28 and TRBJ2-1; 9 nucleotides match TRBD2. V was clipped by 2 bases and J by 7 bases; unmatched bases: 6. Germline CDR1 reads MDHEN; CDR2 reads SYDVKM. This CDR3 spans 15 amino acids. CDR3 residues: CASSLVAGGQNEQFF. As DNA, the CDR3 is TGTGCCAGCAGTTTAGTCGCGGGGGGGCAGAATGAGCAGTTCTTC. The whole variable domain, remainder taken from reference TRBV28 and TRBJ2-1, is DVKVTQSSRYLVKRTGEKVFLECVQDMDHENMFWYRQDPGLGLRLIYFSYDVKMKEKGDIPEGYSVSREKKERFSLILESASTNQTSMYLCASSLVAGGQNEQFFGPGTRLTVL.

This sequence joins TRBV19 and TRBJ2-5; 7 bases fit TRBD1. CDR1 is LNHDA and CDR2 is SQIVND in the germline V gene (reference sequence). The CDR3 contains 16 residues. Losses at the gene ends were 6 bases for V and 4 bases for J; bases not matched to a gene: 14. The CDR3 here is CASRPLRQGGSETQYF. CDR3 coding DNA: TGTGCCAGTAGGCCTCTGAGACAGGGTGGTTCAGAGACCCAGTACTTC. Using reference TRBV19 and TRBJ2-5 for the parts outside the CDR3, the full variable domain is DGGITQSPKYLFRKEGQNVTLSCEQNLNHDAMYWYRQDPGQGLRLIYYSQIVNDFQKGDIAEGYSVSREKKESFPLTVTSAQKNPTAFYLCASRPLRQGGSETQYFGPGTRLLVL.

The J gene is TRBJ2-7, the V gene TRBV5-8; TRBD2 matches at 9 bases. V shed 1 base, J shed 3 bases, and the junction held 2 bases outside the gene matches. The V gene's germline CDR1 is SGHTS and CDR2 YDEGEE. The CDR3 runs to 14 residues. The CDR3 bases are TGTGCCAGCAGCTTGCAGCGGGGGGTCTACGAGCAGTACTTC. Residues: CASSLQRGVYEQYF.